This T cell receptor beta chain was captured in a study of cytomegalovirus exposure and HLA in healthy donors. General study findings and limits: The authors later linked a missense DCLRE1C variant to TCR beta V- and J-gene trimming. Later on, an analysis showed TCR association rates differing by HLA locus, with DRB1 the most and HLA-C the fewest. Exclusion applied to some V segments, including TRBV6-2 and TRBV6-3, as they were indistinguishable.

On this clone itself: Its cognate antigen is unknown.

With 60 Vbeta and 13 Jbeta primers, the PCR was carried out. Sequencing used immunoSEQ multiplex PCR; TCRdb keeps in-frame clones, though not all of them. The sample contains 140,000 or so clones, around 86% of which appear only once. The V and J ends lost 5 bases and 0 bases respectively, with 9 bases between them. The germline V gene encodes CDR1 MDHEN and CDR2 SYDVKM. This CDR3 contains 14 residues. The chain links TRBV28 to TRBJ2-3; possible D gene TRBD2, 6 bases. The sequencing sample was made of PBMCs. The receptor was isolated from a woman aged 25-40 years in good health and CMV-seronegative. CDR3 loop: CASSLGTSTDTQYF. DNA of the CDR3: TGTGCCAGCAGTCTCGGGACTAGCACAGATACGCAGTATTTT.